The next 15 T cell receptor beta chains were all read from a single sample in a study of blood T cells in healthy people across ages. It was with a sample-barcoded 5' primer and a J-beta primer mix that a second PCR of about 7 to 12 cycles was run. TCRdb re-called the 5' RACE reads through MiXCR, storing one row per CDR3 protein. The table lists 660,000 or so distinct CDR3 sequences, 58% of them singletons. Sequencing was performed on blood. These receptors were collected from a man between 60 and 70 years old in good health.

This sequence joins TRBV2 and TRBJ2-6; 8 bases line up with TRBD1. Trimming cost V 9 bases and J 4 bases; bases outside gene matches: 14. The CDR3 spans 17 residues. In germline, CDR1 is SNHLY, CDR2 FYNNEI. The CDR3 loop is CARGGMGQDSGANVLTF. As DNA, the CDR3 is TGTGCCAGAGGGGGAATGGGACAGGACTCGGGGGCCAACGTCCTGACTTTC.

J is TRBJ2-2 and V is TRBV28; TRBD2 matches at 9 bases. The CDR3 consists of 15 residues. The J segment lost 7 bases and the V segment lost 9 bases, leaving 12 bases of the junction unmatched. Germline lookup yields CDR1 MDHEN and CDR2 SYDVKM. The CDR3 is CASSSAGGALGELFF. CDR3 DNA: TGTGCCAGTAGTAGCGCGGGGGGGGCTCTCGGGGAGCTGTTTTTT. Filled out from reference TRBV28 and TRBJ2-2, the complete variable domain reads DVKVTQSSRYLVKRTGEKVFLECVQDMDHENMFWYRQDPGLGLRLIYFSYDVKMKEKGDIPEGYSVSREKKERFSLILESASTNQTSMYLCASSSAGGALGELFFGEGSRLTVL.

The chain is built from TRBV28 and TRBJ2-7; TRBD2 is a possible D gene (7 bases). The DNA end favors TRBJ2-5, so the J call may be wrong. The CDR3 is 15 residues long. In germline, CDR1 is MDHEN, CDR2 SYDVKM. The CDR3 sequence: CAITPGGYRVKTQYF. The DNA for the CDR3 is TGTGCCATCACTCCGGGGGGTTACAGGGTTAAGACCCAGTACTTC.

This chain joins TRBV5-1 and TRBJ2-2; 7 positions match TRBD1. The CDR3 runs to 16 residues. Germline CDR1 and CDR2: SGHRS and YFSETQ. Trimming at V came to 4 bases and at J to 2 bases, leaving 8 bases not matched to a gene. Here the CDR3 DNA reads TGCGCCAGCAGCGTTCCGGGACAGTATAACACCGGGGAGCTGTTTTTT. Its translation: CASSVPGQYNTGELFF.

The CDR3 nucleotides read TGCGCCAGCAGCCGCGAACTAGCGGGGGGGCGAAATGAGCAGTTCTTC. Translation gives CASSRELAGGRNEQFF. The chain combines TRBV4-1 with TRBJ2-1; 13 bases are shared with TRBD2. The germline gives CDR1 MGHRA, CDR2 YSYEKL. The CDR3 loop spans 16 amino acids. J lost 7 bases, V lost 4 bases, and 7 bases had no gene match.

This clonotype appeared a few times. J is TRBJ2-7 and V is TRBV27; D gene uncertain. Per the germline V gene, CDR1 is MNHEY and CDR2 is SMNVEV (reference sequence). The CDR3 runs 13 residues. Trimming took 11 bases from V and 1 from J, leaving 15 bases between them. CDR3: CAWPGSRSYEQYF. Here the CDR3 DNA reads TGTGCCTGGCCGGGTAGCCGATCCTACGAGCAGTACTTC.

Only a few counts were recorded for this clonotype. The rearrangement uses TRBV12-3 or TRBV12-4 and TRBJ2-3; D is uncertain. With 3 bases removed from V and 0 bases from J, the gap between germline ends came to 7 bases. The CDR3 extends over 14 amino acids. The CDR3 coding sequence is TGTGCCAGCAGTTTTGGGTCTAGCACAGATACGCAGTATTTT. Encoded protein: CASSFGSSTDTQYF.

This clonotype has more than one count but fewer than ten. The chain couples TRBV24-1 to TRBJ1-5, with 8 bases that match TRBD1. V lost 4 bases to trimming and J lost 7 bases; unmatched junction nucleotides: 5. CDR1 is KGHDR and CDR2 is SFDVKD in the germline V gene. CDR3 length equals 14 residues. CDR3 DNA sequence: TGTGCCACCAGTGACGGACAGGGAGAGCAGCCCCAGCATTTT. This encodes CATSDGQGEQPQHF.

The chain joins TRBV29-1 to TRBJ1-2; tentative D call: TRBD1 (5 bases). The CDR3 length is 13 residues. V was shortened by 8 bases and J by 0 bases, with 13 bases between the two germline ends. Germline values: CDR1 SQVTM, CDR2 ANQGSEA. The CDR3 reads CSTRGGTNYGYTF. CDR3 bases: TGCAGCACCCGGGGGGGAACTAACTATGGCTACACCTTC.

This clonotype was observed many times. V and J are TRBV2 and TRBJ2-3; 7 bases match TRBD2. The ends lost 4 bases at V and 5 bases at J; junction bases unmatched: 6. Germline V CDR1 and CDR2: SNHLY, FYNNEI. The CDR3 contains 14 residues. CDR3 DNA sequence: TGTGCCAGCAGTGGTAGGCTAGCGGTAGATACGCAGTATTTT. The encoded protein is CASSGRLAVDTQYF.

The V call is TRBV7-8, the J call TRBJ1-1; D unclear. The V gene lost 5 bases and the J gene lost 1 base, with 11 bases spanning the gap. CDR1 SGHVS and CDR2 FQNEAQ come from the germline V gene. The CDR3 covers 14 residues. The DNA of the CDR3 is TGTGCCAGCAGCACCCGGCGAGAGAACACTGAAGCTTTCTTT. Amino acids: CASSTRRENTEAFF.

This sequence joins TRBV24-1 and TRBJ2-3; 8 bases line up with TRBD2. Trimming cost V 0 bases and J 0 bases; bases outside gene matches: 10. The CDR3 is 19 amino acids. CDR1 KGHDR and CDR2 SFDVKD come from the germline V gene. CDR3 region: CATSDLQGGGPVSTDTQYF. DNA of the CDR3: TGTGCCACCAGTGATTTGCAGGGCGGGGGGCCAGTAAGCACAGATACGCAGTATTTT.

In nucleotides, the CDR3 is TGTGCCAGCAGTGGTCCTGGGGAGGGTTATGGCTACACCTTC. Translation: CASSGPGEGYGYTF. This sequence joins TRBV25-1 and TRBJ1-2; D call uncertain. The CDR3 runs 14 residues. V lost 4 bases, J lost 5 bases, and 14 bases lay in between. Per the germline V gene, CDR1 is MGHDK and CDR2 is SYGVNS.

The table lists this clonotype with a few counts. The V call is TRBV29-1, the J call TRBJ2-4, with D uncertain. V lost 6 bases and J lost 2, with 14 bases in between. The germline V gene has CDR1 SQVTM and CDR2 ANQGSEA. The CDR3 is 14 residues long. The CDR3 nucleotides read TGCAGCGTGACGGGCGCTCTAACCAAAAACATTCAGTACTTC. Its protein is CSVTGALTKNIQYF. The full variable domain, completed using reference TRBV29-1 and TRBJ2-4, is SAVISQKPSRDICQRGTSLTIQCQVDSQVTMMFWYRQQPGQSLTLIATANQGSEATYESGFVIDKFPISRPNLTFSTLTVSNMSPEDSSIYLCSVTGALTKNIQYFGAGTRLSVL.

The chain recombines TRBV21-1 with TRBJ2-7; TRBD1 is taken as the D call from the table, unchecked against the DNA. TRBV21-1 is a pseudogene locus. The length of the CDR3 is 17 residues. CDR3 amino acids: CASSKAGGRAPSYEQYF. CDR3 sequence (DNA): TGTGCCAGCAGCAAAGCGGGGGGCAGGGCTCCCTCCTACGAGCAGTACTTC.